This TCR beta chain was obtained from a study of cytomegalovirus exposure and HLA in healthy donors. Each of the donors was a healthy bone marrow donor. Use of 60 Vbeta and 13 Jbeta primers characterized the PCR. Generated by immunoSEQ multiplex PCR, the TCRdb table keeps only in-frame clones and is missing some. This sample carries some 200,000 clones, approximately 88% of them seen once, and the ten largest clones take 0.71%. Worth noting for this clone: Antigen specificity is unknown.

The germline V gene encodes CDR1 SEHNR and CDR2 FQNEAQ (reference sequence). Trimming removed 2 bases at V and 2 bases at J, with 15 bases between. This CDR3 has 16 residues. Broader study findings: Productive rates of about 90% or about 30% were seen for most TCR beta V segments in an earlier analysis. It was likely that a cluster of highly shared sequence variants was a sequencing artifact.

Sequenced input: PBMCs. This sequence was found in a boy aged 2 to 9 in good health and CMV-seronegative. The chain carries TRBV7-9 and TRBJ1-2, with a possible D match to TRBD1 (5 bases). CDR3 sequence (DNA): TGTGCCAGCAGCTTAATCGGGACTTCTTCCAACTATGGCTACACCTTC. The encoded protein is CASSLIGTSSNYGYTF. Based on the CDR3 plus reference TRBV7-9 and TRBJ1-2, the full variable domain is DTGVSQNPRHKITKRGQNVTFRCDPISEHNRLYWYRQTLGQGPEFLTYFQNEAQLEKSRLLSDRFSAERPKGSFSTLEIQRTEQGDSAMYLCASSLIGTSSNYGYTFGSGTRLTVV.